This T cell receptor (beta chain) was found in a study of cytomegalovirus exposure and HLA in healthy donors. 60 Vbeta and 13 Jbeta primers were used in PCR. Produced via immunoSEQ multiplex PCR; TCRdb's table is partial and in-frame only. Its table lists about 51,000 clones. Findings and caveats of the study: Using a false discovery rate of 0.05, a later analysis showed that 16,951 TCR beta sequences were associated with HLA alleles. Among donors in an Asian-associated ancestry cluster, a later analysis reportedly found fewer N-insertions than the roughly 700-donor mean.

V lost 0 bases, J lost 2 bases, and 16 bases lay in between. The germline V gene has CDR1 KGHSH and CDR2 LQKENI. The CDR3 spans 17 residues. As for this clone: Its antigen remains unknown.

The sequence derives from a female donor in good health and CMV-seronegative. Material for sequencing was PBMCs. This chain uses TRBV18 with TRBJ1-1; D may be TRBD1 (6 bases). The CDR3 spells CASSPPRPRTDNTEAFF. The CDR3 nucleotides are TGTGCCAGCTCACCACCTCGCCCTAGGACAGACAACACTGAAGCTTTCTTT.